This record concerns one T cell receptor beta chain sequence. Its antigen remains unknown. Some clones are missing from TCRdb's copy, which holds only in-frame ones; the method was immunoSEQ multiplex PCR. The sample consists of fewer than 85,000 clones, around 94% of them appearing once. This sample stems from a study of cytomegalovirus exposure and HLA in healthy donors. General study results and limits: Reported performance of the classifier showed diagnosis of cytomegalovirus status with high specificity and sensitivity.

The length of the CDR3 is 16 residues. The germline V and J ends were trimmed by 6 bases and 0 bases, with 15 bases remaining between them. Germline CDR1 and CDR2: MDHEN and SYDVKM. The clonotype originates from a woman under 30 in good health and CMV-seronegative. This chain connects TRBV28 to TRBJ1-5; possibly TRBD1 for D (6 bases). Sequences were obtained from PBMCs. The CDR3 reads CASSLTGVDSNQPQHF. The CDR3, as DNA: TGTGCCAGCAGCCTGACAGGAGTTGATAGCAATCAGCCCCAGCATTTT.